Each of the 31 T cell receptor beta chains below was sequenced from the same sample in a study of blood T cell repertoires in COVID-19. TCRdb keeps only in-frame clones here, not all; method: immunoSEQ multiplex PCR. The profile shows about 80,000 clones, 88% of them singletons. What was sequenced was peripheral blood. The receptors derive from a man between 70 and 80 years old with acute or convalescent COVID-19.

This chain uses TRBV6-2 or TRBV6-3 with TRBJ2-7, with 9 bases fitting TRBD2. Germline V gene data show CDR1 as MNHEY and CDR2 as SVGEGT. The length of the CDR3 is 14 residues. Trimming at V came to 5 bases and at J to 6 bases, leaving 8 bases not matched to a gene. Written as DNA, the CDR3 is TGTGCCAGCAGTATTGCGGGAGGGCCCGTCGAGCAGTACTTC. Its translation: CASSIAGGPVEQYF.

V and J are TRBV5-8 and TRBJ1-5; tentatively, D is TRBD1 (6 bases). Per germline, CDR1 SGHTS and CDR2 YDEGEE. This CDR3 contains 16 residues. The ends were cut back, 0 bases at V and 3 bases at J, with 13 bases in the middle. The CDR3, as DNA: TGTGCCAGCAGCTTGGCCGGCCGGGGACACAATCAGCCCCAGCATTTT. This gives the protein CASSLAGRGHNQPQHF.

CDR3 in amino acids: CASSLGQTLSNTEAFF. CDR3 bases: TGTGCCAGCAGCTTGGGACAGACTTTATCGAACACTGAAGCTTTCTTT. The rearrangement joins TRBV7-6 to TRBJ1-1, with TRBD1 identical over 7 bases. With 3 bases clipped from V and 1 base from J, the junction kept 8 bases outside the gene matches. Germline CDR1 reads SGHVS; CDR2 reads FNYEAQ. This CDR3 contains 16 residues.

J is TRBJ2-2 and V is TRBV19, with 12 bases identical to TRBD2. The CDR3 contains 14 residues. V dropped 9 bases and J dropped 6; count of bases not matched to a gene: 5. In germline, CDR1 is LNHDA, CDR2 SQIVND (reference sequence). CDR3 amino acids: CASRLAGVAGELFF. The CDR3 coding sequence is TGTGCCAGCCGACTAGCGGGAGTAGCCGGGGAGCTGTTTTTT.

This clone was seen a few times. One end of the junction fails to match germline, which may point to a read error. As DNA, the CDR3 is TGTGCCTGGATCAGGGGAGCGGGGGCCTCCGACGAGCAGTACTTC. Its protein product is CAWIRGAGASDEQYF. The chain recombines TRBV30 with TRBJ2-7; 8 bases agree with TRBD2. The CDR3 is made up of 15 amino acids. CDR1 GTSNPN and CDR2 SVGIG come from the germline V gene (reference sequence).

The chain links TRBV19 to TRBJ1-1, with D tentatively TRBD1 (6 bases). Germline V CDR1 and CDR2: LNHDA, SQIVND (reference sequence). The CDR3 has 15 amino acids. The germline V and J ends were trimmed by 5 bases and 0 bases, with 13 bases remaining between them. CDR3 amino acids: CASSFRTELNTEAFF. The CDR3 region has the DNA TGTGCCAGTAGTTTCAGGACAGAACTGAACACTGAAGCTTTCTTT.

CDR3 nucleotides: TGCAGCGCTCCGACAGGGATGAATGGCTACACCTTC. Translated: CSAPTGMNGYTF. V and J are TRBV29-1 and TRBJ1-2; the match to TRBD1 covers 7 bases. The V segment lost 7 bases and the J segment 6 bases; nucleotides outside the gene matches: 8. The CDR3 is made up of 12 amino acids. Germline V gene sequence: CDR1 SQVTM, CDR2 ANQGSEA.

This chain uses TRBV5-1 with TRBJ2-3, with 14 bases matching TRBD2. Trimming cost V 4 bases and J 4 bases; bases outside gene matches: 17. Germline CDR1 and CDR2: SGHRS and YFSETQ. The CDR3 runs 20 residues. The CDR3 reads CASSIHPVGLAGGKSDTQYF. CDR3 DNA sequence: TGCGCCAGCAGCATACACCCGGTAGGACTAGCGGGAGGAAAGTCAGATACGCAGTATTTT. The full variable domain, rest sourced from reference TRBV5-1 and TRBJ2-3, is KAGVTQTPRYLIKTRGQQVTLSCSPISGHRSVSWYQQTPGQGLQFLFEYFSETQRNKGNFPGRFSGRQFSNSRSEMNVSTLELGDSALYLCASSIHPVGLAGGKSDTQYFGPGTRLTVL.

The gene calls are TRBV19 and TRBJ1-3; 7 nucleotides agree with TRBD1. The CDR3 has 14 residues. The germline V gene encodes CDR1 LNHDA and CDR2 SQIVND (reference sequence). Trimming took 9 bases from V and 4 from J; bases not matched to a gene: 9. The CDR3 region is CASCIQGGGNTIYF. The CDR3 bases are TGTGCCAGCTGCATCCAGGGGGGCGGAAACACCATATATTTT.

V usage is TRBV7-8 and J usage is TRBJ1-2; unclear D gene. V lost 7 bases, J lost 5 bases, and 14 bases lay in between. The V gene's germline CDR1 is SGHVS and CDR2 FQNEAQ. The length of the CDR3 is 13 residues. The CDR3 is CASTPGGGYGYTF. As DNA, the CDR3 is TGTGCCAGCACCCCGGGCGGAGGGTATGGCTACACCTTC.

V usage is TRBV5-5 and J usage is TRBJ2-7, with 7 bases identical to TRBD1. The CDR3 covers 15 residues. The V and J ends lost 4 bases and 2 bases, in that order; junction bases with no gene match: 9. Germline CDR1 and CDR2: SGHKS and YYEKEE (reference sequence). This CDR3 reads CASSGAGTEAYEQYF. The CDR3 coding sequence is TGTGCCAGCAGCGGGGCCGGGACAGAGGCCTACGAGCAGTACTTC.

This clone was observed once. The chain uses TRBV7-9 and TRBJ1-1; D gene uncertain. The CDR3 spans 14 residues. V was cut by 4 bases and J by 1 base, with 10 bases left in between. Germline CDR1 is SEHNR and CDR2 is FQNEAQ (reference sequence). DNA of the CDR3: TGTGCCAGCAGCTCCCTCACCGGGAACACTGAAGCTTTCTTT. Its protein product is CASSSLTGNTEAFF.

The genes are TRBV6-6 and TRBJ1-5; a weak D match, TRBD1 (5 bases). Germline V lookup: CDR1 MNHNY, CDR2 SVGAGI (reference sequence). The CDR3 length is 16 residues. Between the trimmed V and J ends, which lost 7 bases and 0 bases, there was a span of 16 bases. Written as DNA, the CDR3 is TGTGCCAGCACCACATCGCAGGGAGGTAGCAATCAGCCCCAGCATTTT. It yields the protein CASTTSQGGSNQPQHF.

The J gene is TRBJ2-7, the V gene TRBV5-1; 8 nucleotides align to TRBD1. This CDR3 is built from 14 residues. V dropped 4 bases and J dropped 2; count of bases not matched to a gene: 5. CDR1 is SGHRS and CDR2 is YFSETQ in the germline V gene. The chain's CDR3 is CASSPGDRTYEQYF. In nucleotides, the CDR3 is TGCGCCAGCAGCCCGGGGGACAGGACCTACGAGCAGTACTTC.

The rearrangement links TRBV6-2 or TRBV6-3 to TRBJ1-1; D is unresolved. Germline V gene data show CDR1 as MNHEY and CDR2 as SVGEGT. The germline V and J ends were trimmed by 4 bases and 0 bases, with 21 bases remaining between them. The CDR3 loop spans 18 amino acids. CDR3 in DNA: TGTGCCAGCAGTTTGCTCTTCGATCTCATTCGGGTGAACACTGAAGCTTTCTTT. It encodes CASSLLFDLIRVNTEAFF.

The gene calls are TRBV4-1 and TRBJ1-3; perhaps TRBD1 as D (6 bases). Germline CDR1 reads MGHRA; CDR2 reads YSYEKL. This CDR3 spans 15 amino acids. The V and J ends lost 3 bases and 4 bases respectively, with 13 bases between them. CDR3 sequence: CASSHTGSTGNTIYF. The CDR3 DNA sequence: TGCGCCAGCAGCCACACAGGGAGTACGGGAAACACCATATATTTT.

This chain joins TRBV20-1 and TRBJ1-4; TRBD1 matches 8 bases. Germline V lookup: CDR1 DFQATT, CDR2 SNEGSKA (reference sequence). J lost 6 bases, V lost 3 bases, and 6 bases had no gene match. There are 14 residues in the CDR3. This CDR3 is CSASRQGRDEKLFF. The CDR3 DNA follows: TGCAGTGCTAGTAGACAGGGGCGGGATGAAAAACTGTTTTTT.

The V gene is TRBV4-1, the J gene TRBJ1-2; 7 bases map to TRBD1. The junction had 10 bases not matched to a gene; V was cut back by 5 bases and J by 7 bases. The CDR3 spans 14 residues. Germline CDR1 and CDR2: MGHRA and YSYEKL. CDR3 amino acids: CASSYSRGEPGYTF. Written as DNA, the CDR3 is TGCGCCAGCAGCTATTCCAGGGGGGAACCTGGCTACACCTTC.

The gene calls are TRBV20-1 and TRBJ2-1; D not certain. V was shortened by 6 bases and J by 5 bases, with 8 bases between the two germline ends. Germline V gene lookup returns CDR1 DFQATT and CDR2 SNEGSKA (reference sequence). The CDR3 covers 11 residues. The CDR3 here is CSASRNNEQFF. In DNA, the CDR3 is TGCAGTGCGTCGCGAAACAATGAGCAGTTCTTC.

In nucleotides, the CDR3 is TGTGCCAGCAGTCCGGGACTAGCGGGGGCAGAGACCCAGTACTTC. It translates to CASSPGLAGAETQYF. The chain has TRBV14 and TRBJ2-5, with 14 nucleotides matching TRBD2. The V gene's germline CDR1 is SGHDN and CDR2 FVKESK. V was pared by 6 bases and J by 4 bases, with 4 bases of the junction left unmatched. CDR3 length: 15 amino acids.

The chain is built from TRBV7-2 and TRBJ2-2; D call uncertain. The CDR3 length is 16 residues. V lost 0 bases and J 5 bases, leaving 13 bases between the germline ends. The germline V gene encodes CDR1 SGHTA and CDR2 FQGNSA. CDR3 in amino acids: CASSLASSVSTGELFF. The CDR3 region has the DNA TGTGCCAGCAGCTTAGCATCGAGTGTTTCGACCGGGGAGCTGTTTTTT.

The J gene is TRBJ2-1, the V gene TRBV27; TRBD1 agrees at 8 bases. Germline values: CDR1 MNHEY, CDR2 SMNVEV (reference sequence). The V gene end was trimmed by 6 bases and the J gene end by 10 bases; junction bases not matched to a gene: 8. CDR3 size: 13 residues. The CDR3 spells CASSPDRVGEQFF. The CDR3 nucleotides read TGTGCCAGCAGCCCGGACAGGGTGGGGGAGCAGTTCTTC.

The gene calls are TRBV7-6 and TRBJ1-6; D might be TRBD1 (6 bases). CDR3 length: 15 residues. Trimming left V 1 base short and J 10 bases short, with 14 bases between. The V gene's germline CDR1 is SGHVS and CDR2 FNYEAQ. The CDR3 loop is CASSLGATQGSPLHF. CDR3 sequence (DNA): TGTGCCAGCAGCTTAGGAGCAACCCAGGGGTCACCCCTCCACTTT.

The chain combines TRBV7-9 with TRBJ2-1; 14 positions agree with TRBD2. J was trimmed by 2 bases and V by 3 bases; bases with no gene match: 9. Germline loops: CDR1 SEHNR, CDR2 FQNEAQ (reference sequence). The CDR3 is 19 amino acids. This chain's CDR3 is CASSFETSGGAKTYNEQFF. In DNA, the CDR3 is TGTGCCAGCAGCTTCGAGACTAGCGGGGGGGCGAAAACCTACAATGAGCAGTTCTTC.

The chain combines TRBV28 with TRBJ2-1, with D tentatively TRBD1 (6 bases). The germline V gene encodes CDR1 MDHEN and CDR2 SYDVKM. V shed 4 bases and J shed 0 bases, with 16 bases lying between them. This CDR3 contains 17 residues. CDR3 sequence: CASSSRHRVASYNEQFF. CDR3 nucleotides: TGTGCCAGCAGTTCACGACACAGGGTAGCCTCCTACAATGAGCAGTTCTTC.

The chain carries TRBV21-1 and TRBJ1-1. TRBV21-1 is assigned pseudogene status. The CDR3 has 18 amino acids. The CDR3 sequence is CASSKGVRQVRGKTEAFF. The CDR3 coding sequence is TGTGCCAGCAGCAAAGGTGTGAGGCAGGTCCGGGGGAAGACTGAAGCTTTCTTT.

The chain joins TRBV12-3 or TRBV12-4 to TRBJ1-5; D not resolved. Trimming took off 5 bases at V and 10 bases at J, with 15 bases between the two ends. The CDR3 contains 13 residues. Here the CDR3 reads CASSRESSFPQHF. Written as DNA, the CDR3 is TGTGCCAGCAGTCGAGAGTCAAGTTTCCCCCAGCATTTT.

This chain links TRBV5-1 with TRBJ1-1; a weak D match, TRBD1 (6 bases). The CDR3 is 15 amino acids. The germline V gene has CDR1 SGHRS and CDR2 YFSETQ. Between the trimmed V and J ends, which lost 4 bases and 5 bases, there was a span of 18 bases. CDR3 nucleotides: TGCGCCAGCAGCCATCTTGGGGGGGCGAGTACTGAAGCTTTCTTT. This translates into CASSHLGGASTEAFF.

Comments on this clone: Additional DNA sequences in this sample encode the identical CDR3. The rearrangement links TRBV7-2 to TRBJ2-1; 7 positions match TRBD1. This CDR3 region has 15 residues. CDR1 is SGHTA, CDR2 FQGNSA, per germline. Trimming cost V 1 base and J 1 base; bases outside gene matches: 1. DNA of the CDR3: TGTGCCAGCAGCTTAGGGACAGGATCCTACAATGAGCAGTTCTTC. Protein sequence: CASSLGTGSYNEQFF.

V usage is TRBV27 and J usage is TRBJ1-1; no definite D call. V was clipped by 4 bases and J by 7 bases, with 19 bases between them. CDR3 length: 15 amino acids. Per the germline V gene, CDR1 is MNHEY and CDR2 is SMNVEV (reference sequence). CDR3 DNA sequence: TGTGCCAGCAGTTCCGTCAACTCTCCGGGTTTTGAAGCTTTCTTT. This translates into CASSSVNSPGFEAFF.

This clone has only one observation. The genes are TRBV11-2 and TRBJ1-3; 7 bases are shared with TRBD1. Unmatched junction bases numbered 10, after V lost 2 bases and J lost 0 bases. Germline CDR1 SGHAT, CDR2 FQNNGV. The CDR3 has 18 amino acids. CDR3 loop: CASSLPEEGQTSGNTIYF. The CDR3 DNA follows: TGTGCCAGCAGCTTACCCGAGGAGGGACAGACCTCTGGAAACACCATATATTTT. Full variable domain (outside the CDR3, taken from reference TRBV11-2 and TRBJ1-3): EAGVAQSPRYKIIEKRQSVAFWCNPISGHATLYWYQQILGQGPKLLIQFQNNGVVDDSQLPKDRFSAERLKGVDSTLKIQPAKLEDSAVYLCASSLPEEGQTSGNTIYFGEGSWLTVV.